The 17 T cell receptor beta chains reported below all come from one sample, sequenced in a study of blood T cell repertoires in COVID-19. Libraries were prepared by immunoSEQ multiplex PCR; TCRdb keeps only in-frame clonotypes and omits some of them. Of approximately 150,000 clones in the sample, over 80% were seen once. Sequences were obtained from PBMCs or T cells enriched from blood (not recorded which). The source is a man between 65 and 79 years old who had been exposed to COVID-19.

The V call is TRBV7-9, the J call TRBJ2-7; a weak D match, TRBD1 (5 bases). CDR3 length: 11 residues. Germline-derived CDR1 and CDR2 are SEHNR and FQNEAQ (reference sequence). V was cut by 5 bases and J by 6 bases, with 8 bases left in between. The CDR3 nucleotides read TGTGCCAGCAGCGGGCAGGGCGAGCAGTACTTC. Translated, it gives CASSGQGEQYF.

The CDR3 DNA reads TGTGCCAGCAATAGGGAGTTCTACAATGAGCAGTTCTTC. This codes for CASNREFYNEQFF. V gene TRBV28 combines with J gene TRBJ2-1, with D tentatively TRBD2 (5 bases). The germline V and J ends were trimmed by 7 bases and 3 bases, with 10 bases remaining between them. This CDR3 region has 13 residues. Germline CDR1 reads MDHEN; CDR2 reads SYDVKM.

The rearrangement uses TRBV4-1 and TRBJ2-7; TRBD2 matches 10 bases. Germline V CDR1 and CDR2: MGHRA, YSYEKL. CDR3 size: 16 residues. Trimming removed 1 base from V and 0 bases from J; junction bases left unmatched: 3. CDR3 nucleotides: TGCGCCAGCAGCCAAGGTCTAGCGGGGGTCTCCTACGAGCAGTACTTC. It specifies CASSQGLAGVSYEQYF.

The rearrangement links TRBV19 to TRBJ1-5; D not resolved. Between the trimmed V and J ends, which lost 5 bases and 7 bases, there was a span of 21 bases. The length of the CDR3 is 16 residues. Per the germline V gene, CDR1 is LNHDA and CDR2 is SQIVND (reference sequence). CDR3 amino acids: CASSPWGGKGGQPQHF. CDR3 coding DNA: TGTGCCAGTAGTCCCTGGGGAGGGAAAGGTGGACAGCCCCAGCATTTT.

This sequence joins TRBV30 and TRBJ1-2, with D possibly matching TRBD1 (6 bases). The CDR3 extends over 16 amino acids. V lost 4 bases and J 3 bases, leaving 21 bases between the germline ends. CDR1 and CDR2 (germline): GTSNPN, SVGIG (reference sequence). This chain's CDR3 is CAWIPGWSGDDYGYTF. Written as DNA, the CDR3 is TGTGCCTGGATTCCTGGATGGTCAGGGGACGACTATGGCTACACCTTC.

The chain recombines TRBV7-9 with TRBJ2-5; 10 bases align to TRBD1. The CDR3 totals 17 residues. Germline lookup yields CDR1 SEHNR and CDR2 FQNEAQ (reference sequence). V lost 5 bases to trimming and J lost 3 bases; unmatched junction nucleotides: 12. This chain's CDR3 is CASSPYAGTGVEETQYF. The CDR3 DNA reads as TGTGCCAGCAGCCCGTATGCCGGGACAGGGGTTGAAGAGACCCAGTACTTC.

In its sample, this clone was seen once. The chain has TRBV5-1 and TRBJ1-4; 7 bases fit TRBD1. The germline CDR1 and CDR2 sequences are SGHRS and YFSETQ. CDR3 size: 14 residues. Trimming at V came to 3 bases and at J to 4 bases, leaving 3 bases not matched to a gene. CDR3 coding DNA: TGCGCCAGCAGCTACAGGGGTATTAATGAAAAACTGTTTTTT. It encodes CASSYRGINEKLFF.

This chain joins TRBV7-9 and TRBJ2-5; TRBD2 matches 9 bases. CDR3 length: 15 residues. Losses at the gene ends were 10 bases for V and 4 bases for J; bases not matched to a gene: 13. The germline CDR1 and CDR2 sequences are SEHNR and FQNEAQ (reference sequence). CDR3 sequence reads: CAITGLAGSVETQYF. For the CDR3, the DNA is TGTGCCATCACGGGGCTAGCGGGATCAGTAGAGACCCAGTACTTC.

This clone was counted a single time. V gene TRBV3-1 (or the pseudogene TRBV3-2) combines with J gene TRBJ2-7; TRBD2 is a possible D gene (5 bases). Germline V gives CDR1 LGHDT, CDR2 YNNKEL (reference sequence). Between the trimmed V and J ends, which lost 1 base and 0 bases, there was a span of 13 bases. The CDR3 spans 16 residues. The CDR3 nucleotides read TGTGCCAGCAGCCAAGGAGGAGGCGGGTTCTCCTACGAGCAGTACTTC. Its translation: CASSQGGGGFSYEQYF.

This rearrangement joins TRBV19 to TRBJ1-4, with D maybe TRBD1 (5 bases). V was trimmed by 3 bases and J by 9 bases, leaving 20 bases between them. The CDR3 length is 16 residues. The V gene's germline CDR1 is LNHDA and CDR2 SQIVND (reference sequence). The DNA for the CDR3 is TGTGCCAGTAGTATCACCAGGGAATACGGCCATCAAAAACTGTTTTTT. This encodes CASSITREYGHQKLFF.

This clone was picked up many times. In DNA form, the CDR3 reads TGTGCCAGTAGTATGCGGACAGGGTTGCGCACTGAAGCTTTCTTT. Protein: CASSMRTGLRTEAFF. The gene calls are TRBV19 and TRBJ1-1; 8 bases map to TRBD1. This CDR3 region has 15 residues. Germline lookup yields CDR1 LNHDA and CDR2 SQIVND (reference sequence). V trimming: 3 bases; J trimming: 4 bases; junction bases outside the gene matches: 7.

The V and J genes are TRBV7-3 and TRBJ2-2; D is unclear. Trimming left V 6 bases short and J 3 bases short, with 11 bases between. The V gene's germline CDR1 is SGHTA and CDR2 FQGTGA. The CDR3 has 14 residues. As DNA, the CDR3 is TGTGCCAGCAGTTATTCTGGCTACACCGGGGAGCTGTTTTTT. Amino acid sequence: CASSYSGYTGELFF.

The CDR3: CASSQEGREQFF. As DNA, the CDR3 is TGTGCCAGCAGCCAAGAGGGGCGTGAGCAGTTCTTC. V usage is TRBV3-1 (or the pseudogene TRBV3-2) and J usage is TRBJ2-1, with a tentative D call TRBD1 (5 bases). This CDR3 contains 12 residues. Germline lookup yields CDR1 LGHDT and CDR2 YNNKEL (reference sequence). V lost 0 bases and J 9 bases, leaving 6 bases between the germline ends.

CDR3 coding DNA: TGTGCCAGCAGCCCGACAGGGATCTATGGCTACACCTTC. Its protein product is CASSPTGIYGYTF. The chain is built from TRBV6-5 and TRBJ1-2; 7 bases agree with TRBD1. This CDR3 contains 13 residues. J lost 4 bases, V lost 6 bases, and 5 bases had no gene match. Germline V gives CDR1 MNHEY, CDR2 SVGAGI.

The rearrangement uses TRBV6-2 or TRBV6-3 and TRBJ1-1; unclear D gene. Trimming took off 4 bases at V and 1 base at J, with 16 bases between the two ends. In germline, CDR1 is MNHEY, CDR2 SVGEGT. CDR3 length equals 16 residues. Here the CDR3 reads CASSFFPVKRNTEAFF. CDR3 DNA sequence: TGTGCCAGCAGTTTCTTCCCAGTGAAACGGAACACTGAAGCTTTCTTT.

The rearrangement uses TRBV18 and TRBJ1-4, with 7 bases fitting TRBD1. The junction had 5 bases not matched to a gene; V was cut back by 3 bases and J by 7 bases. In germline, CDR1 is KGHSH, CDR2 LQKENI. The CDR3 totals 14 residues. CDR3 sequence: CASSPRTGGEKLFF. CDR3 bases: TGTGCCAGCTCACCCCGGACAGGAGGTGAAAAACTGTTTTTT.

This chain connects TRBV5-1 to TRBJ2-5; a possible D gene is TRBD2 (5 bases). This CDR3 has 15 residues. Germline V gene data show CDR1 as SGHRS and CDR2 as YFSETQ. Deletions cut 4 bases from V and 0 bases from J, with 13 bases between. The CDR3 region is CASSPQWRDQETQYF. CDR3 in DNA: TGCGCCAGCAGCCCCCAATGGCGGGACCAAGAGACCCAGTACTTC. Full variable domain (outside the CDR3, taken from reference TRBV5-1 and TRBJ2-5): KAGVTQTPRYLIKTRGQQVTLSCSPISGHRSVSWYQQTPGQGLQFLFEYFSETQRNKGNFPGRFSGRQFSNSRSEMNVSTLELGDSALYLCASSPQWRDQETQYFGPGTRLLVL.